What follows is one T cell receptor beta chain and its context. The antigen is unknown. This sample stems from a study of blood T cells in healthy people across ages. The overall study: About one barcoded beta molecule per two T cells came from capture by template switching.

Then a second PCR, running about 6 to 12 cycles, was carried out with a sample-barcoded 5' primer and a J-beta primer mix. TCRdb re-analysed the 5' RACE reads in MiXCR, keeping a single row per CDR3 protein. This sample has hundreds of thousands of distinct CDR3 sequences; 21% occur once, and the top ten carry 3.5% to 4%. Findings and limits, study-wide: Diversity estimated from one million T cells was considered an underestimate. Relative to aged donors, long-lived donors carried more naive CD4+ cells and displayed higher diversity. It was not known whether donors were CMV positive (a possible confounder of expanded clonotype changes).

Germline V gene lookup returns CDR1 MNHEY and CDR2 SMNVEV (reference sequence). This CDR3 has 13 amino acids. Trimming took off 8 bases at V and 6 bases at J, with 13 bases between the two ends. The sequence derives from a man between 65 and 85 years old in good health. The chain couples TRBV27 to TRBJ1-4; tentatively, D is TRBD1 (6 bases). Sequenced input: blood. CDR3 region: CASSSRGDEKLFF. CDR3 sequence (DNA): TGTGCCAGCTCCTCGAGGGGGGATGAAAAACTGTTTTTT.